This paragraph covers one T cell receptor beta chain sequence. This entry is derived from a study of blood T cell repertoires in COVID-19. Study information: The United States, Italy and Spain provided the acute and convalescent COVID-19 samples. PBMCs, B-cell-depleted T cells, or T cells were the source of the cDNA or gDNA that made up the material.

The CDR3 spans 14 residues. Trimming removed 6 bases from V and 5 bases from J; junction bases left unmatched: 9. Per the germline V gene, CDR1 is LNHDA and CDR2 is SQIVND (reference sequence). In the original analysis: Quantification of nucleated cells was approximated via reference gene primer amplification. Measured with immunoSEQ multiplex PCR; TCRdb has only the in-frame clones, and not every one. D and trimming were read from the DNA, whereas the V and J calls and clone size are those reported in that table. Counted here are about 55,000 clones, approximately 90% occurring once; the ten biggest clones make up 5.5% to 8%.

The TCR originated in a man aged 35 to 55 with acute or convalescent COVID-19. The sample taken for sequencing was peripheral blood. The chain combines TRBV19 with TRBJ2-7, with 8 bases that match TRBD2. The DNA of the CDR3 is TGTGCCAGTAGACAGCGGGAGTGGGTCCACGAGCAGTACTTC. It specifies CASRQREWVHEQYF.